This entry concerns a single TCR beta chain. Its antigen is not known. The entry originates in a study of cytomegalovirus exposure and HLA in healthy donors. Study-wide findings and caveats: A later analysis linked a missense variant in DCLRE1C to the trimming of TCR beta V and J genes. It was about 150 TCR beta chains that were listed as cytomegalovirus-associated.

The PCR used 60 Vbeta and 13 Jbeta primers. Libraries were prepared by immunoSEQ multiplex PCR; TCRdb keeps only in-frame clonotypes and omits some of them. The repertoire holds 140,000 to 150,000 clones, with around 9.7% as singletons. This CDR3 region has 15 residues. From germline, CDR1 is GTSNPN and CDR2 SVGIG (reference sequence). V dropped 2 bases and J dropped 3 bases, with 11 bases sitting between them. Specimen: PBMCs. The TCR comes from a man between 50 and 59 years old in good health and CMV-seronegative. The rearrangement joins TRBV30 to TRBJ2-6; a weak D match, TRBD1 (7 bases). The CDR3 DNA is TGTGCCTGGAGTCGCCAGGGGGGTGGGGCCAACGTCCTGACTTTC. Translation: CAWSRQGGGANVLTF.